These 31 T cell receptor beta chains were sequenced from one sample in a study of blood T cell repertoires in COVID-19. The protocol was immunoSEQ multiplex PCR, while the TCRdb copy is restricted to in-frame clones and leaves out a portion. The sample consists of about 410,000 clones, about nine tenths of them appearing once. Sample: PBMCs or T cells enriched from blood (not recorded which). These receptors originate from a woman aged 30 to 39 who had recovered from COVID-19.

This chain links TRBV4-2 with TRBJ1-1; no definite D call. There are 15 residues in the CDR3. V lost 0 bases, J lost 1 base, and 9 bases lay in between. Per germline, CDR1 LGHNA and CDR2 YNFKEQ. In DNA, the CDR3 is TGTGCCAGCAGCCAAGACCCCAGAAGGAACACTGAAGCTTTCTTT. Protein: CASSQDPRRNTEAFF.

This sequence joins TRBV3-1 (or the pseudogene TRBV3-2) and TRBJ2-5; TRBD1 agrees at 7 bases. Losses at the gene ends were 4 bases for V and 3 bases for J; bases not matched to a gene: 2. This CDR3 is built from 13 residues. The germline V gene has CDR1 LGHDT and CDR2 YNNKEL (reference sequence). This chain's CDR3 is CASSRQGEETQYF. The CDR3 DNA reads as TGTGCCAGCAGCCGACAGGGAGAAGAGACCCAGTACTTC.

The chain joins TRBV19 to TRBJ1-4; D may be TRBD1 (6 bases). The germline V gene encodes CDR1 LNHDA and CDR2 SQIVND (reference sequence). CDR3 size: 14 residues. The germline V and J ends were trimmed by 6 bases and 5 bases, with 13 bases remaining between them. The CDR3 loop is CASSHGQRNEKLFF. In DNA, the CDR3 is TGTGCCAGTAGCCACGGACAGAGAAATGAAAAACTGTTTTTT.

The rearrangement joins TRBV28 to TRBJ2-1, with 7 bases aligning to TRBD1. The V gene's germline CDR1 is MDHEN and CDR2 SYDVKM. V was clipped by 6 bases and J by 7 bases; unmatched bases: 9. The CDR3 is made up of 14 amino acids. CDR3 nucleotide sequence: TGTGCCAGCAGCCCCGGGACAGTTTTAAATGAGCAGTTCTTC. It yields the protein CASSPGTVLNEQFF.

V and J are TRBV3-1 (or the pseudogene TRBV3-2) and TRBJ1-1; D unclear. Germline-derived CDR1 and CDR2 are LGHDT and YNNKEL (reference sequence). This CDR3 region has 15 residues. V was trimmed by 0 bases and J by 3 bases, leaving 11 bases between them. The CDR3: CASSQERQLYTEAFF. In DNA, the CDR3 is TGTGCCAGCAGCCAAGAAAGACAACTGTACACTGAAGCTTTCTTT.

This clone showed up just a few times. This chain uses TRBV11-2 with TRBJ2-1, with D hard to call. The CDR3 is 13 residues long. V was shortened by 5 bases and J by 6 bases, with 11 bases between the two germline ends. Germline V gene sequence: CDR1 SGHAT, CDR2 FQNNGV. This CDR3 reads CASSRPPGNEQFF. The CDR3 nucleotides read TGTGCCAGCAGCCGCCCCCCGGGCAATGAGCAGTTCTTC.

DNA for the CDR3: TGTGCCATCCAAGGGGTTAACACCGGGGAGCTGTTTTTT. Translated: CAIQGVNTGELFF. This chain connects TRBV15 to TRBJ2-2; maybe TRBD1 (5 bases). The CDR3 is 13 amino acids. Trimming removed 10 bases from V and 2 bases from J, with 11 bases in between. Looked up from germline, CDR1 is LNHNV and CDR2 is YYDKDF (reference sequence).

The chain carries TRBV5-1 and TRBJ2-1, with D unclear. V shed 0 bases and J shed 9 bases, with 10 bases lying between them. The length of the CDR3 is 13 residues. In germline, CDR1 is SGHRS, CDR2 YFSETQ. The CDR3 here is CASSLVGSAEQFF. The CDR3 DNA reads TGCGCCAGCAGCTTGGTAGGAAGCGCTGAGCAGTTCTTC.

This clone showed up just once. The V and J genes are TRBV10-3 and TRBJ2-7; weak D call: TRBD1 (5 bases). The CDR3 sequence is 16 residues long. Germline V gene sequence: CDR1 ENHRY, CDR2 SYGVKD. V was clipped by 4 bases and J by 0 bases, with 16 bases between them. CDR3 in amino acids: CAISGGVTFNSYEQYF. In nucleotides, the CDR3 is TGTGCCATCAGTGGGGGCGTAACCTTCAACTCCTACGAGCAGTACTTC.

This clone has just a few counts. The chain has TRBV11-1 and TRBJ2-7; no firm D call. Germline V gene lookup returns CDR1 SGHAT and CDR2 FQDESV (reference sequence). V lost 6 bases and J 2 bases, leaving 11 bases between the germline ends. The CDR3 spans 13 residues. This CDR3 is CASSPSGAYEQYF. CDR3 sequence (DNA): TGTGCCAGCAGTCCTTCAGGTGCCTACGAGCAGTACTTC.

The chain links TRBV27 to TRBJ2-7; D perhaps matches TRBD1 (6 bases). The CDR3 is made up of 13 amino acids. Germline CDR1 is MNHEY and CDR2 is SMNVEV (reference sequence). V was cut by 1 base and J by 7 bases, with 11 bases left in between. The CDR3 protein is CASSLLGAREQYF. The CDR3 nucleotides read TGTGCCAGCAGTTTATTGGGGGCTAGGGAGCAGTACTTC.

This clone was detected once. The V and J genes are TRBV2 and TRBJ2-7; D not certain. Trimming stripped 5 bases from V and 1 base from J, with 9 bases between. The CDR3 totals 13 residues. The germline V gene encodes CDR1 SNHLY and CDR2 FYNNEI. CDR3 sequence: CASSFTASYEQYF. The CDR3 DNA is TGTGCCAGCAGTTTCACAGCATCCTACGAGCAGTACTTC.

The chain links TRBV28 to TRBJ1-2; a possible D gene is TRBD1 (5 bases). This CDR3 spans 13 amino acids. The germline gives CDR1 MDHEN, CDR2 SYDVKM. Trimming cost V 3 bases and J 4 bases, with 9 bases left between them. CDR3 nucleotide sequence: TGTGCCAGCAGTTTGGACAATCCCTATGGCTACACCTTC. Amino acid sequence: CASSLDNPYGYTF.

For the CDR3, the DNA is TGTGCCAGCAGGACGGGTAGAGGGTACACTGAAGCTTTCTTT. Amino acids: CASRTGRGYTEAFF. The chain is built from TRBV6-5 and TRBJ1-1; no firm D call. V lost 6 bases, J lost 3 bases, and 14 bases lay in between. Germline values: CDR1 MNHEY, CDR2 SVGAGI. The CDR3 length is 14 residues.

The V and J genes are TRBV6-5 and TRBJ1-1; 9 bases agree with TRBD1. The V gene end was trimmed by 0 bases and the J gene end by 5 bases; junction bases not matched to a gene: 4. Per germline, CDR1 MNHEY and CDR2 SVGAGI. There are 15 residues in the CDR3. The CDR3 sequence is CASSYSDRGGTEAFF. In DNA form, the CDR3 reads TGTGCCAGCAGTTACTCGGACAGGGGAGGGACTGAAGCTTTCTTT.

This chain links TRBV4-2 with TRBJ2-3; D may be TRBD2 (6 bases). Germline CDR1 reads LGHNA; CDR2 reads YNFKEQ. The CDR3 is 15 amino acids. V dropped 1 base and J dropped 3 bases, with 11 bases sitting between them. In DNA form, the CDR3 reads TGTGCCAGCAGCCAAGGAATGAGCGGGACAGATACGCAGTATTTT. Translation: CASSQGMSGTDTQYF.

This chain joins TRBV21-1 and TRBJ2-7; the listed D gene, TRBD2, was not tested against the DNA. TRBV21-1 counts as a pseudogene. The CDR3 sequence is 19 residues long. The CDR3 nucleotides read TGTGCCAGCAGCTGGGGAGGACTAGCGGGAGGGCCTCTCGTCTACGAGCAGTACTTC. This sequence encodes CASSWGGLAGGPLVYEQYF.

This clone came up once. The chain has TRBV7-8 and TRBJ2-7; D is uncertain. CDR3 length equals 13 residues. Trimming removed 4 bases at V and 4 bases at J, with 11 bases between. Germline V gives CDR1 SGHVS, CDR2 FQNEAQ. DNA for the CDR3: TGTGCCAGCAGCTCCGAATTACTATACGAGCAGTACTTC. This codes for CASSSELLYEQYF.

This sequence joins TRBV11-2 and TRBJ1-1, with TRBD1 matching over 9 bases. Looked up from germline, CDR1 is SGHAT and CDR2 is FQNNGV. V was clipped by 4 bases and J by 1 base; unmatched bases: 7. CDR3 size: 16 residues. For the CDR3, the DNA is TGTGCCAGCAGCTCCTACAGGGGGCAGGGGAACACTGAAGCTTTCTTT. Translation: CASSSYRGQGNTEAFF.

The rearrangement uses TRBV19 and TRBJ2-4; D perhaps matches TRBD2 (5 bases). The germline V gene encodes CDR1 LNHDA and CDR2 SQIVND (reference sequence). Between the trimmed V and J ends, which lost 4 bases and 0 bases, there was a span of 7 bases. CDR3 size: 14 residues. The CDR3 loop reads CASSRELAKNIQYF. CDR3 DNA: TGTGCCAGTAGTAGGGAGCTAGCCAAAAACATTCAGTACTTC.

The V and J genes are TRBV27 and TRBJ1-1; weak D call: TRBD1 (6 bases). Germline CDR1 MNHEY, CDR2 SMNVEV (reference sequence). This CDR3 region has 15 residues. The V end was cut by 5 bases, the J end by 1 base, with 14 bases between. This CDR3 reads CASSLPGGSNTEAFF. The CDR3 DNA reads TGTGCCAGCAGTCTACCTGGGGGCTCGAACACTGAAGCTTTCTTT.

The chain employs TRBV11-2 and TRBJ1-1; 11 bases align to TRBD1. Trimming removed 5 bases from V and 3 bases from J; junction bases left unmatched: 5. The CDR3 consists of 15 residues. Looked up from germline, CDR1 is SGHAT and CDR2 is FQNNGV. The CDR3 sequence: CASSHRDRGYTEAFF. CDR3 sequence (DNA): TGTGCCAGCAGCCACCGGGACAGGGGGTACACTGAAGCTTTCTTT.

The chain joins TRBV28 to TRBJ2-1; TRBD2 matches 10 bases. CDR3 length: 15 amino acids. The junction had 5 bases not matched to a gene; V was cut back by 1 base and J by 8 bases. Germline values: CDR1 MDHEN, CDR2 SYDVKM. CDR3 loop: CASSLSASGSYEQFF. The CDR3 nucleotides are TGTGCCAGCAGTTTATCCGCTAGCGGGAGCTATGAGCAGTTCTTC.

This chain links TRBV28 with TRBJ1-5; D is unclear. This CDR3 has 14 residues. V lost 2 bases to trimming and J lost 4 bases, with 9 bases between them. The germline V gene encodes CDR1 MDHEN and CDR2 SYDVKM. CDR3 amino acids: CASSLTGGNQPQHF. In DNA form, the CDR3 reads TGTGCCAGCAGTTTAACGGGCGGGAATCAGCCCCAGCATTTT.

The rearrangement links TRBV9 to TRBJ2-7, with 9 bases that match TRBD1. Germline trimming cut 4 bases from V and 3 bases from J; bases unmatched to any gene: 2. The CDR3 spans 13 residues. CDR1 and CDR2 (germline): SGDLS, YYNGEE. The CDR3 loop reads CASSPTGGYEQYF. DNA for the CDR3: TGTGCCAGCAGCCCGACAGGGGGCTACGAGCAGTACTTC.

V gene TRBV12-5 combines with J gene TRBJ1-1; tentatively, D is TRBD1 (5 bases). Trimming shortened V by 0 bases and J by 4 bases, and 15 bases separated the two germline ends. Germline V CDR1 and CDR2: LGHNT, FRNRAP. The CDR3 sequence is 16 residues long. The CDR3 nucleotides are TGTGCTAGTGGTTTGGTAACGGGAAGGAGGGGCACTGAAGCTTTCTTT. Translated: CASGLVTGRRGTEAFF.

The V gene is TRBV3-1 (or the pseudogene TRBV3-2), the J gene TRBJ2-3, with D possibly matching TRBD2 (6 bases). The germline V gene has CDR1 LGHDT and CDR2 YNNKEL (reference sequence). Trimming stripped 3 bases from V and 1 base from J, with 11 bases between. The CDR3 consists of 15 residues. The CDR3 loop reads CASSHWRGGTDTQYF. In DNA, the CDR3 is TGTGCCAGCAGCCATTGGCGGGGAGGCACAGATACGCAGTATTTT.

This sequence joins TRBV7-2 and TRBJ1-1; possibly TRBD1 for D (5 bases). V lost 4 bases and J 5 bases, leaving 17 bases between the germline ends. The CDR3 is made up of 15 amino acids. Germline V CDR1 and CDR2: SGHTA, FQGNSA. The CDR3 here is CASSSGLLVGTEAFF. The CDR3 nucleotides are TGTGCCAGCAGCTCGGGACTCCTAGTTGGGACTGAAGCTTTCTTT.

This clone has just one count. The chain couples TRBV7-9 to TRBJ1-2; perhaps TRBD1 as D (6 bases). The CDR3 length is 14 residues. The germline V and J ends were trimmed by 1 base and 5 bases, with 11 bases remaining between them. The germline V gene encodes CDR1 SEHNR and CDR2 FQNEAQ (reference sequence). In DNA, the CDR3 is TGTGCCAGCAGCTTAGAGGCAGGGGTATATGGCTACACCTTC. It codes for CASSLEAGVYGYTF.

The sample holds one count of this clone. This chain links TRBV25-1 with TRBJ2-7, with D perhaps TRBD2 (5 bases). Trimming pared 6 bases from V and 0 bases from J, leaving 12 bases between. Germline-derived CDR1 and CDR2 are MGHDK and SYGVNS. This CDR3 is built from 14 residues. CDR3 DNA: TGTGCCAGCAGCAAAGGACTGTCCTCCTACGAGCAGTACTTC. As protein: CASSKGLSSYEQYF.

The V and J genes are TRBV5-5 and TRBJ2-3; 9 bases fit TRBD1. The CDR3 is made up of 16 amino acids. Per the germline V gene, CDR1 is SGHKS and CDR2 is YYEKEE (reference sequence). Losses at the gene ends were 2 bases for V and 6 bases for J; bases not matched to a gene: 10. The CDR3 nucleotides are TGTGCCAGCAGCTTTCATGGGACAGGGTACCCTGATACGCAGTATTTT. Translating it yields CASSFHGTGYPDTQYF.